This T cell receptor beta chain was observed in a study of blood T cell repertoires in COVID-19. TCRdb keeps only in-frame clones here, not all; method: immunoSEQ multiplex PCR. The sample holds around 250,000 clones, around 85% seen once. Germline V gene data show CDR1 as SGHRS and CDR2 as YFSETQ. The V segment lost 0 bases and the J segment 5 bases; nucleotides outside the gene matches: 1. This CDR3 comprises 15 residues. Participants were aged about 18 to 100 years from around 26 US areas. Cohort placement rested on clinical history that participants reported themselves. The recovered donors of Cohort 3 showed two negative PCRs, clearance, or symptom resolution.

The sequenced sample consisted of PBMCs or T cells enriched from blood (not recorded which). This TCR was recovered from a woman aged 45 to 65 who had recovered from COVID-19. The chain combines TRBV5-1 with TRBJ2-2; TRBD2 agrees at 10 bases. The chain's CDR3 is CASSLELAGTGELFF. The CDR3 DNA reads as TGCGCCAGCAGCTTGGAACTAGCGGGGACCGGGGAGCTGTTTTTT.